A single sample is the source of the 7 T cell receptor beta chains below, sequenced in a study of cytomegalovirus exposure and HLA in healthy donors. Sequencing was performed with immunoSEQ multiplex PCR; in TCRdb, only in-frame clones are kept and a portion is missing. The table includes about 76,000 clones, around 94% detected once. The material sequenced was PBMCs. Source of these receptors: a woman aged 18-29 years in good health and CMV-seronegative.

As DNA, the CDR3 is TGTGCCAGCAGCTCCGGGGGTCCCGGGGAGCTGTTTTTT. It encodes CASSSGGPGELFF. The chain has TRBV6-6 and TRBJ2-2; D might be TRBD2 (6 bases). The V gene lost 6 bases and the J gene lost 6 bases, with 11 bases spanning the gap. Germline CDR1 MNHNY, CDR2 SVGAGI (reference sequence). The CDR3 runs 13 residues.

This clone was recorded once. V gene TRBV10-1 combines with J gene TRBJ2-7; 10 bases match TRBD1. The V segment lost 2 bases and the J segment 7 bases; nucleotides outside the gene matches: 8. CDR1 is WNHNN and CDR2 is SYGVQD in the germline V gene (reference sequence). This CDR3 comprises 15 residues. The CDR3 protein is CASSEDGTGVCEQYF. The CDR3 DNA reads TGCGCCAGCAGTGAGGACGGGACAGGGGTGTGTGAGCAGTACTTC.

CDR3 sequence (DNA): TGTGCCAGCAGCCCGCGACAGGGTCTAAAGACCCAGTACTTC. Protein product: CASSPRQGLKTQYF. The rearrangement links TRBV7-8 to TRBJ2-5; 7 bases match TRBD1. The V segment lost 5 bases and the J segment 6 bases; nucleotides outside the gene matches: 9. Germline CDR1 SGHVS, CDR2 FQNEAQ. CDR3 size: 14 residues.

The genes are TRBV30 and TRBJ2-3, with 10 bases lining up with TRBD1. The CDR3 extends over 15 amino acids. CDR1 GTSNPN and CDR2 SVGIG come from the germline V gene (reference sequence). The junction had 8 bases not matched to a gene; V was cut back by 5 bases and J by 3 bases. The CDR3 DNA is TGTGCCTGGGTGATCCCGGGACAGGGGACAGATACGCAGTATTTT. It codes for CAWVIPGQGTDTQYF. Variable domain in full (rest from reference TRBV30 and TRBJ2-3): SQTIHQWPATLVQPVGSPLSLECTVEGTSNPNLYWYRQAAGRGLQLLFYSVGIGQISSEVPQNLSASRPQDRQFILSSKKLLLSDSGFYLCAWVIPGQGTDTQYFGPGTRLTVL.

The chain employs TRBV7-3 and TRBJ2-7; D perhaps matches TRBD2 (5 bases). The CDR3 length is 17 residues. Germline loops: CDR1 SGHTA, CDR2 FQGTGA. Trimming shortened V by 2 bases and J by 1 base, and 18 bases separated the two germline ends. The CDR3 here is CASSLDPGREGSYEQYF. CDR3 DNA sequence: TGTGCCAGCAGCTTAGACCCGGGCCGAGAGGGATCCTACGAGCAGTACTTC.

The V and J genes are TRBV5-4 and TRBJ2-2; D may be TRBD1 (6 bases). V lost 4 bases and J 3 bases, leaving 13 bases between the germline ends. Germline V gives CDR1 SGHNT, CDR2 YYREEE (reference sequence). This CDR3 comprises 15 residues. CDR3 protein: CASSHAGVDTGELFF. CDR3 coding DNA: TGTGCCAGCAGCCATGCAGGGGTGGACACCGGGGAGCTGTTTTTT.

This rearrangement joins TRBV14 to TRBJ2-2, with D possibly TRBD1 on 5 matching bases. Trimming took 4 bases from V and 4 from J, leaving 13 bases between them. Germline V gene lookup returns CDR1 SGHDN and CDR2 FVKESK. This CDR3 contains 15 residues. The CDR3: CASSPPPRGTGELFF. The CDR3 DNA follows: TGTGCCAGCAGCCCCCCGCCTAGGGGCACCGGGGAGCTGTTTTTT.